The present T cell receptor (beta chain) was sequenced within a study of graft-versus-host responses after intestinal transplantation. The protocol was immunoSEQ multiplex PCR, while the TCRdb copy is restricted to in-frame clones and leaves out a portion. The sample consists of just under 65,000 clones, approximately 90% of them appearing once. Comment on this clone: Its antigen is undetermined.

The V end was cut by 4 bases, the J end by 3 bases, with 22 bases between. This CDR3 comprises 17 residues. CDR1 and CDR2 from the germline V gene are ENHRY and SYGVKD. This chain links TRBV10-3 with TRBJ2-7; TRBD1 might be the D (6 bases). The clonotype was recovered from a human donor who was the organ donor for an intestinal transplant. Sequencing used unstimulated CD8+ T cells sorted from spleen or lymph node cells, obtained before transplant. The CDR3 here is CAISGGPAADPYYEQYF. The CDR3, as DNA: TGTGCCATCAGTGGGGGGCCCGCGGCAGACCCCTACTACGAGCAGTACTTC.